This entry describes one T cell receptor beta chain. Its antigen target is currently unknown. Base qualities are missing; no much larger clone stands one base away. The sample's time point, from its label and the paper: baseline before first vaccination. Vaccinee samples came from UK trials COV001 and COV002, including a single-blind randomized controlled phase 2/3 trial of AZD1222 (ChAdOx1 nCoV-19) in healthy adults. For TCRbeta chain sequencing, PBMC samples from trial participants were taken at day 0 and at day 28 after the second dose. The data are from a study of T cell responses to AZD1222 COVID-19 vaccine (dated by TCRdb to the early 2020s). In the study overall: AZD1222 recipients whose second dose came at about 4 weeks and those whose second dose came at about 12 weeks were combined into one group, since spike-specific TCR depth and breadth did not differ between the two schedules. TCR sequencing was performed for about 240 trial participants, of whom about 200 were given two doses of AZD1222 and around 25 were given two doses of MenACWY control vaccine. Trial participants were enrolled by age into subgroups of 18-55, 56-69 and 70-plus years, and roughly 150, 30 and 60 TCR-sequenced participants, respectively, were included in these subgroups. What the authors observed across the whole study: In the small 56-69-year group, the increase in depth fell short of significance, most likely because of low power. Only six or seven AZD1222 recipients were SARS-CoV-2 seropositive at baseline, limiting conclusions about previously exposed vaccinees. Because no day 14 peak-response samples were available, repertoires were characterized only after the peak T cell response. Spike-specific TCR breadth and depth rose significantly after two AZD1222 doses compared with day 0 and with MenACWY recipients. Reportedly, almost half of the unique spike-specific TCRs recognized epitopes lying outside the regions that are mutated in the B.1.351 and B.1.1.7 variants. CD4 TCRs associated with the vaccine covered the entire spike protein, and the dominant responses were in regions 160-218 and 743-854. Most participants were white British and females outnumbered males, and the authors suggested that clonal diversity may have been underestimated.

The CDR3 contains 16 residues, cysteine and phenylalanine counted. This entry keeps only the CDR3 DNA: 48 bases, framed from base 1. Taken from the germline V gene, the CDR1 and CDR2 loops are SGDLS and YYNGEE. V and J are trimmed by 3 bases and 0 bases, and the gene matches miss 7 bases of the junction. The CDR3 regions of human TCRbeta chains were subjected to immunosequencing. Per the original workflow: TCRs in the repertoires were compared against a reference library of SARS-CoV-2-specific TCRs that had been generated with the MIRA antigen-specificity platform. Breadth was defined as the fraction of unique TCRs that were SARS-CoV-2-associated. Depth was defined as the fraction of total T cells that were SARS-CoV-2-associated. Using the MIRA data, each spike-specific TCR was assigned both to the spike region to which the TCR was reactive and to a CD4 or CD8 class. Log10-transformed breadth and depth values were compared by one-way ANOVA with Sidak's multiple comparisons tests. This immuneACCESS table, as held by TCRdb, lists in-frame sequences with V and J called but not all clones. Of the missing ones, under half trace to an unresolved V gene in checked studies; the others have no known cause. From that table come the V and J calls and clone size; the DNA was used to work out D and trimming. Present in this sample are about 100,000 clones, 65% to 90% of which were seen just once. The ten largest clonotypes hold about 6% of the sample.

The chain joins TRBV9 to TRBJ2-7, and 9 bases in between align with TRBD1. Sequencing was performed on peripheral blood, taken on day 0 of AZD1222 vaccination. The source is an adult in good health. The sequenced DNA is TGTGCCAGCAGCGCCTCGGGACAGGGACTCTCCTACGAGCAGTACTTC. Its protein product is CASSASGQGLSYEQYF.